Sequencing of this T cell receptor (beta chain) was carried out in a study of regulatory T cells in long-lasting Graves disease. This CDR3 is 15 amino acids long. The V end was cut by 5 bases, the J end by 5 bases, with 18 bases between. Germline assignment: CDR1 ENHRY and CDR2 SYGVKD. Time point reported: newly diagnosed GD, antithyroid drugs for less than 3 months. RNA from PBMCs was the source of the TCR library. With iRepertoire HTBI primers and Arm-PCR of CDR3 regions, TCR beta libraries were built. TCRdb re-called the multiplex PCR reads with MiXCR, one entry per CDR3 protein. The table includes hundreds of thousands of distinct CDR3 sequences, roughly 15% detected once. The sample was also reused in another study, on T cells in Graves' hyperthyroidism and ophthalmopathy.

The receptor's source is a woman in her 30s with Graves disease. The rearrangement joins TRBV10-3 to TRBJ2-5, with D perhaps given as TRBD1 or TRBD2 (5 bases each). Sequenced here: peripheral blood mononuclear cells (PBMCs), sampled at new diagnosis, from a patient treated with antithyroid drugs. The CDR3 nucleotides read TGTGCCATCAGTCTGGGACCCCCGGAGGTGGAGACCCAGTACTTC. Its protein product is CAISLGPPEVETQYF.